This TCR beta chain is from a study of T cell responses to AZD1222 COVID-19 vaccine. Study-level information: Samples with a second dose at about 4 or about 12 weeks were pooled together.

This CDR3 region has 12 residues. Per the germline V gene, CDR1 is SGHDN and CDR2 is FVKESK. Deletions cut 3 bases from V and 1 base from J, with 3 bases between. Study observations and caveats: The study found vaccine-associated CD4 TCRs spanning spike, dominant at 160-218 and 743-854.

In the case of this clone: What it recognizes is unknown.

Only in-frame clones appear in the TCRdb table, and some are missing; sequencing was by immunoSEQ multiplex PCR. The sample consists of about 150,000 clones, roughly 90% of them appearing once. The TCR comes from an adult in good health. Sequenced here: peripheral blood, sampled on day 0 of AZD1222 vaccination. The V and J genes are TRBV14 and TRBJ1-2; no clear D. The CDR3 DNA reads as TGTGCCAGCAGCCAGTTTAACTATGGCTACACCTTC. Encoded protein: CASSQFNYGYTF.